A selection of T cell receptor beta chains follows, all from one sample in a study of blood T cell repertoires in COVID-19. Sequencing was performed with immunoSEQ multiplex PCR; in TCRdb, only in-frame clones are kept and a portion is missing. In the table there are 56,000 or so clones, approximately 91% of which are singletons. Sequencing was carried out using peripheral blood. Source of these receptors: a man aged 45 to 65 with active COVID-19. The CDR3 runs from the conserved cysteine through the conserved F or W. D genes are given only for firm matches. Clone size is given for some rows only: seen once, a few or many times, or a class if the clone is expanded.

clone size: once; CDR3 length: 15; V gene: TRBV2; J gene: TRBJ2-7; D gene: TRBD1; CDR3 protein: CASSLGQVRGNEQYF; CDR3 DNA: TGTGCCAGCAGCCTTGGACAGGTCAGGGGGAACGAGCAGTACTTC
clone size: NA; CDR3 length: 14; V gene: TRBV15; J gene: TRBJ2-5; D gene: TRBD2; CDR3 protein: CATSRFGGQETQYF; CDR3 DNA: TGTGCCACCAGCAGATTCGGGGGGCAAGAGACCCAGTACTTC
clone size: NA; CDR3 length: 14; V gene: TRBV3-1/TRBV3-2; J gene: TRBJ2-1; D gene: NA; CDR3 protein: CASSPLGAHNEQFF; CDR3 DNA: TGTGCCAGCAGCCCCCTAGGAGCCCACAATGAGCAGTTCTTC
clone size: NA; CDR3 length: 14; V gene: TRBV30; J gene: TRBJ1-1; D gene: NA; CDR3 protein: CAWYAGGLNTEAFF; CDR3 DNA: TGTGCCTGGTATGCCGGGGGTCTGAACACTGAAGCTTTCTTT
clone size: few; CDR3 length: 15; V gene: TRBV5-4; J gene: TRBJ2-1; D gene: TRBD1; CDR3 protein: CASSRAFIQGNEQFF; CDR3 DNA: TGTGCCAGCAGCCGCGCATTTATACAGGGGAATGAGCAGTTCTTC
clone size: NA; CDR3 length: 15; V gene: TRBV7-2; J gene: TRBJ1-6; D gene: NA; CDR3 protein: CASSLGPGQNSPLHF; CDR3 DNA: TGTGCCAGCAGCTTAGGGCCAGGACAGAATTCACCCCTCCACTTT
clone size: NA; CDR3 length: 17; V gene: TRBV3-1/TRBV3-2; J gene: TRBJ2-3; D gene: NA; CDR3 protein: CASSQEFQGWGTDTQYF; CDR3 DNA: TGTGCCAGCAGCCAAGAGTTTCAGGGATGGGGCACAGATACGCAGTATTTT
clone size: NA; CDR3 length: 15; V gene: TRBV5-4; J gene: TRBJ1-5; D gene: NA; CDR3 protein: CASSFGGGVNQPQHF; CDR3 DNA: TGTGCCAGCAGCTTCGGCGGGGGGGTAAATCAGCCCCAGCATTTT
clone size: NA; CDR3 length: 15; V gene: TRBV7-5; J gene: TRBJ2-5; D gene: NA; CDR3 protein: CVRSLDGTGVETQYF; CDR3 DNA: TGTGTCAGAAGCTTAGACGGCACAGGGGTAGAGACCCAGTACTTC
clone size: NA; CDR3 length: 14; V gene: TRBV2; J gene: TRBJ1-2; D gene: TRBD1; CDR3 protein: CASGGQGFNYGYTF; CDR3 DNA: TGTGCCAGCGGGGGACAGGGATTTAACTATGGCTACACCTTC
clone size: NA; CDR3 length: 15; V gene: TRBV9; J gene: TRBJ1-2; D gene: NA; CDR3 protein: CASSVEGTGWHGYTF; CDR3 DNA: TGTGCCAGCAGCGTAGAGGGAACAGGGTGGCATGGCTACACCTTC
clone size: NA; CDR3 length: 15; V gene: TRBV5-4; J gene: TRBJ1-1; D gene: NA; CDR3 protein: CASSARVEGNTEAFF; CDR3 DNA: TGTGCCAGCAGCGCCAGAGTCGAGGGGAACACTGAAGCTTTCTTT
clone size: NA; CDR3 length: 16; V gene: TRBV6-1; J gene: TRBJ1-4; D gene: NA; CDR3 protein: CASSEGYLTTNEKLFF; CDR3 DNA: TGTGCCAGCAGTGAAGGATACCTAACAACTAATGAAAAACTGTTTTTT
clone size: once; CDR3 length: 15; V gene: TRBV24-1; J gene: TRBJ2-2; D gene: TRBD1; CDR3 protein: CATSPGTGYTGELFF; CDR3 DNA: TGTGCCACCAGTCCCGGGACAGGGTACACCGGGGAGCTGTTTTTT
clone size: NA; CDR3 length: 15; V gene: TRBV18; J gene: TRBJ2-3; D gene: NA; CDR3 protein: CASSREDGSTDTQYF; CDR3 DNA: TGTGCCAGCTCCCGGGAAGACGGCAGCACAGATACGCAGTATTTT
clone size: NA; CDR3 length: 12; V gene: TRBV6-5; J gene: TRBJ1-1; D gene: NA; CDR3 protein: CASSYGGTEAFF; CDR3 DNA: TGTGCCAGCAGTTACGGGGGGACTGAAGCTTTCTTT
clone size: NA; CDR3 length: 16; V gene: TRBV4-2; J gene: TRBJ2-3; D gene: NA; CDR3 protein: CASSKTLALSTDTQYF; CDR3 DNA: TGTGCCAGCAGCAAGACACTAGCACTTAGCACAGATACGCAGTATTTT
clone size: NA; CDR3 length: 15; V gene: TRBV7-2; J gene: TRBJ1-4; D gene: NA; CDR3 protein: CASSSRGITNEKLFF; CDR3 DNA: TGTGCCAGCAGCTCCCGGGGTATTACTAATGAAAAACTGTTTTTT
clone size: NA; CDR3 length: 17; V gene: TRBV24-1; J gene: TRBJ2-7; D gene: NA; CDR3 protein: CATSDEGGLLISYEQYF; CDR3 DNA: TGTGCCACCAGTGATGAAGGGGGTTTACTCATCTCCTACGAGCAGTACTTC
clone size: NA; CDR3 length: 15; V gene: TRBV15; J gene: TRBJ2-7; D gene: TRBD1; CDR3 protein: CATSRGTGVDYEQYF; CDR3 DNA: TGTGCCACCAGCAGAGGGACAGGGGTTGATTACGAGCAGTACTTC
clone size: NA; CDR3 length: 13; V gene: TRBV10-3; J gene: TRBJ1-1; D gene: NA; CDR3 protein: CAISGALNTEAFF; CDR3 DNA: TGTGCCATCAGTGGGGCCCTGAACACTGAAGCTTTCTTT
clone size: once; CDR3 length: 15; V gene: TRBV2; J gene: TRBJ1-5; D gene: TRBD1; CDR3 protein: CASSEDRGSYQPQHF; CDR3 DNA: TGTGCCAGCAGTGAAGACAGGGGATCCTATCAGCCCCAGCATTTT
clone size: NA; CDR3 length: 13; V gene: TRBV29-1; J gene: TRBJ1-2; D gene: TRBD1; CDR3 protein: CSVATGGPYGYTF; CDR3 DNA: TGCAGCGTTGCTACAGGGGGCCCCTATGGCTACACCTTC
clone size: NA; CDR3 length: 15; V gene: TRBV7-2; J gene: TRBJ1-6; D gene: NA; CDR3 protein: CASSLAGQVNSPLHF; CDR3 DNA: TGTGCCAGCAGCTTAGCTGGGCAGGTAAATTCACCCCTCCACTTT
clone size: NA; CDR3 length: 15; V gene: TRBV5-1; J gene: TRBJ2-2; D gene: TRBD1; CDR3 protein: CASTPGQGDTGELFF; CDR3 DNA: TGCGCCAGCACCCCCGGACAGGGAGACACCGGGGAGCTGTTTTTT
clone size: NA; CDR3 length: 15; V gene: TRBV19; J gene: TRBJ2-2; D gene: NA; CDR3 protein: CARQVGTPNTGELFF; CDR3 DNA: TGTGCCAGGCAGGTGGGGACACCGAACACCGGGGAGCTGTTTTTT
clone size: NA; CDR3 length: 15; V gene: TRBV18; J gene: TRBJ1-5; D gene: NA; CDR3 protein: CASSPTRGDNQPQHF; CDR3 DNA: TGTGCCAGCTCACCGACTCGGGGGGACAATCAGCCCCAGCATTTT
clone size: NA; CDR3 length: 16; V gene: TRBV7-9; J gene: TRBJ2-7; D gene: TRBD1; CDR3 protein: CASSSSGQGRPYEQYF; CDR3 DNA: TGTGCCAGCAGCTCGTCGGGACAGGGAAGACCCTACGAGCAGTACTTC
clone size: NA; CDR3 length: 12; V gene: TRBV30; J gene: TRBJ1-6; D gene: NA; CDR3 protein: CALDSYNSPLHF; CDR3 DNA: TGTGCCTTGGACAGCTATAATTCACCCCTCCACTTT
clone size: NA; CDR3 length: 18; V gene: TRBV2; J gene: TRBJ2-2; D gene: TRBD2; CDR3 protein: CASRAGTSGVYITGELFF; CDR3 DNA: TGTGCCAGCAGGGCCGGGACTAGCGGGGTCTACATAACCGGGGAGCTGTTTTTT
clone size: NA; CDR3 length: 14; V gene: TRBV2; J gene: TRBJ2-2; D gene: TRBD2; CDR3 protein: CASKGGGGTGELFF; CDR3 DNA: TGTGCCAGCAAGGGTGGCGGGGGGACCGGGGAGCTGTTTTTT
clone size: NA; CDR3 length: 16; V gene: TRBV23-1; J gene: TRBJ2-7; D gene: NA; CDR3 protein: CASSQGRAGRNHEQYF; CDR3 DNA: TGCGCCAGCAGTCAAGGCCGGGCAGGGCGTAACCACGAGCAGTACTTC
clone size: NA; CDR3 length: 15; V gene: TRBV6-6; J gene: TRBJ1-2; D gene: TRBD1; CDR3 protein: CASSLTGDGGYGYTF; CDR3 DNA: TGTGCCAGCAGTCTAACAGGGGATGGTGGCTATGGCTACACCTTC
clone size: NA; CDR3 length: 14; V gene: TRBV12-5; J gene: TRBJ1-2; D gene: NA; CDR3 protein: CASGSPRGGYGYTF; CDR3 DNA: TGTGCTAGTGGTTCACCTCGAGGCGGGTATGGCTACACCTTC
clone size: NA; CDR3 length: 16; V gene: TRBV12-5; J gene: TRBJ1-1; D gene: NA; CDR3 protein: CASGPLRGTVNTEAFF; CDR3 DNA: TGTGCTAGTGGCCCCCTACGGGGGACCGTGAACACTGAAGCTTTCTTT
clone size: NA; CDR3 length: 15; V gene: TRBV28; J gene: TRBJ2-7; D gene: NA; CDR3 protein: CASSLAYRSSYEQYF; CDR3 DNA: TGTGCCAGCAGTTTGGCGTACAGAAGCTCCTACGAGCAGTACTTC
clone size: NA; CDR3 length: 12; V gene: TRBV2; J gene: TRBJ2-1; D gene: NA; CDR3 protein: CASSVSYNEQFF; CDR3 DNA: TGTGCCAGCAGTGTTAGCTACAATGAGCAGTTCTTC
clone size: NA; CDR3 length: 18; V gene: TRBV9; J gene: TRBJ2-2; D gene: NA; CDR3 protein: CASSASVGLARNTGELFF; CDR3 DNA: TGTGCCAGCAGCGCCTCGGTGGGGCTAGCGAGGAACACCGGGGAGCTGTTTTTT
clone size: NA; CDR3 length: 16; V gene: TRBV20-1; J gene: TRBJ2-1; D gene: NA; CDR3 protein: CSASTLTGGVIGEQFF; CDR3 DNA: TGCAGTGCTAGTACACTCACGGGGGGCGTCATTGGTGAGCAGTTCTTC
clone size: NA; CDR3 length: 14; V gene: TRBV6-6; J gene: TRBJ1-5; D gene: NA; CDR3 protein: CASSVGVSNQPQHF; CDR3 DNA: TGTGCCAGCAGCGTGGGAGTTAGCAATCAGCCCCAGCATTTT
clone size: few; CDR3 length: 12; V gene: TRBV18; J gene: TRBJ2-1; D gene: NA; CDR3 protein: CASSPPVTEQFF; CDR3 DNA: TGTGCCAGCTCACCACCGGTAACAGAGCAGTTCTTC